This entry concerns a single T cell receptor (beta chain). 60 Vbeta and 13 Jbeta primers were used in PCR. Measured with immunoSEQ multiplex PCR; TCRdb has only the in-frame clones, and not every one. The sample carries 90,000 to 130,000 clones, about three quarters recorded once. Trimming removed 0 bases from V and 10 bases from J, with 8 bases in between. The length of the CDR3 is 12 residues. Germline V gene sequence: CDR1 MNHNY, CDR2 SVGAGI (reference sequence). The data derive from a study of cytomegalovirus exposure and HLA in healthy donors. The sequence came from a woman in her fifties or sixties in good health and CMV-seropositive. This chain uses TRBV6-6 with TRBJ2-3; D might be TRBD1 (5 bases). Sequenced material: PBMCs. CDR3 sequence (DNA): TGTGCCAGCAGTTACTCGCAGGGTTCGCAGTATTTT. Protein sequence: CASSYSQGSQYF.